Detailed here is one T cell receptor (beta chain). No antigen is known for it. The germline V and J ends were trimmed by 5 bases and 7 bases, with 9 bases remaining between them. Germline V gene lookup returns CDR1 SNHLY and CDR2 FYNNEI. CDR3 length: 12 amino acids. Specified time point: week 5, during vaccination. Vaccine doses each comprised 300 ug of mutant IDH1 20-mer peptide, with topical imiquimod. These data come from a study of a mutant IDH1 vaccine in newly diagnosed glioma. Study outcomes and limitations: Apparently unrelated to pseudoprogression were changes in the top peripheral T cell clonotypes.

Profiled with immunoSEQ multiplex PCR; TCRdb holds only in-frame clones, not every one. The table shows 25,000 to 30,000 clones, with about three quarters occurring only once. Sequenced here: PBMCs, sampled from a glioma patient whose treatment included an IDH1 peptide vaccine. The origin of this receptor is a middle-aged man with glioma. V is TRBV2 and J is TRBJ1-5; D not certain. CDR3 nucleotides: TGTGCCAGCAGTCGGGTAACCCAGCCCCAGCATTTT. Amino acids: CASSRVTQPQHF.